The rows below give T cell receptor beta chains drawn from one sample of a study of cytomegalovirus exposure and HLA in healthy donors. The protocol was immunoSEQ multiplex PCR, while the TCRdb copy is restricted to in-frame clones and leaves out a portion. Here the sample spans about 150,000 clones, 80% to 90% being singletons. Sample: PBMCs. The receptors derive from a boy aged 2-15 years in good health and CMV-seronegative. Each CDR3 is given with its conserved first and last residue.

V gene,J gene,CDR3 protein
TRBV5-4,TRBJ2-1,CASSSGGGSRGGHEQFF
TRBV7-2,TRBJ1-1,CASSLRETGNTEAFF
TRBV7-6,TRBJ1-1,CASSLAKTANTEAFF
TRBV7-2,TRBJ2-3,CASSLGGRFTDTQYF
TRBV7-3,TRBJ2-1,CASSEPRGGQGATYNEQFF
TRBV29-1,TRBJ1-2,CSGRAGRAYTF
TRBV29-1,TRBJ2-5,CSVVGSSGTQETQYF
TRBV6-6,TRBJ1-1,CASSYRSGTEAFF
TRBV7-7,TRBJ2-1,CASSRLAEGQFF
TRBV29-1,TRBJ2-1,CSVSPGTYYNEQFF
TRBV29-1,TRBJ1-4,CSVAGQGGGNEKLFF
TRBV9,TRBJ1-4,CASSVSGVNEKLFF
TRBV6-4,TRBJ2-3,CASSDSPGSLGTDTQYF
TRBV2,TRBJ2-6,CASSDGGDRSSGANVPTF
TRBV25-1,TRBJ2-1,CASCGLAGINSYNEQFF
TRBV4-3,TRBJ1-5,CASSQGPGGGNQPQHF
TRBV7-3,TRBJ1-5,CASSLSSSQPQHF
TRBV10-3,TRBJ2-2,CAISGVRGWNTGELFF
TRBV2,TRBJ2-7,CASSVASYYEQYF
TRBV19,TRBJ2-5,CASSIDSNQETQYF
TRBV5-1,TRBJ1-1,CASSTGQPMNTEAFF
TRBV5-4,TRBJ1-1,CASSLGVQGSQTEAFF
TRBV7-8,TRBJ2-1,CASSLASLPSGTGPYNEQFF
TRBV9,TRBJ2-1,CASSHQGVHGPGSYNEQFF
TRBV6-5,.,CASSYPRQGLFYEQYF
TRBV28,TRBJ2-3,CASSFARWTDTQYF
TRBV5-4,TRBJ2-1,CASSLGLAGGNEQFF
TRBV6-5,TRBJ2-7,CASSKGQGLDEQYF
TRBV10-3,TRBJ2-2,CAISDNRAGGGTGELFF
TRBV27,TRBJ2-2,CASSITSATNTGELFF
TRBV6-1,TRBJ2-7,CASSPTGTGPYEQYF
TRBV4-1,TRBJ2-7,CASSQLSLAGGTYEQYF
TRBV7-6,TRBJ2-2,CASSSLQGRSSNTGELFF
TRBV11-2,TRBJ1-2,CASSLDRVDGYTF
TRBV19,TRBJ2-3,CASRRELQPTDTQYF
TRBV25-1,TRBJ1-4,CASSGGTGGSEKLFF
TRBV5-6,TRBJ2-1,CASSPVVGGNEQFF
TRBV5-6,TRBJ1-5,CASSLREGQGHQPQHF
TRBV4-3,TRBJ2-1,CASSQMLAATAGNEQFF
TRBV7-2,TRBJ2-5,CASSLGGTRQETQYF
TRBV27,TRBJ2-7,CASRDSLNSYEQYF
TRBV12-5,TRBJ2-2,CASGLTGEATGELFF
TRBV5-6,TRBJ2-1,CASVSQGWEQFF
TRBV6-5,TRBJ2-5,CASSYLQVPETQYF
TRBV6-5,TRBJ2-5,CASSQNRELETQYF
TRBV18,TRBJ2-2,CASSPTLRQGRTNTGELFF
TRBV9,TRBJ2-7,CASSVDGTGSEYF
TRBV5-1,TRBJ2-7,CASSPSGGPYEQYF
TRBV5-1,TRBJ1-1,CASSPRQGRAMNTEAFF
TRBV19,TRBJ1-1,CASSMPRQAGMNTEAFF
TRBV11-3,TRBJ2-2,CASSRSSAGELFF
TRBV18,TRBJ1-1,CASSPRREGMNTEAFF
TRBV28,TRBJ2-7,CASISAGEHYEQYF
TRBV4-3,TRBJ1-2,CASSQGQGYYGYTF